This T cell receptor beta chain stems from a study of cytomegalovirus exposure and HLA in healthy donors. Broader study findings: Most observed TCR sequences were rare, whereas some public TCRs were detected in many donors. In a later analysis, V- and J-gene trimming of beta chains associated with a DCLRE1C missense variant, replicated independently.

V dropped 7 bases and J dropped 0 bases, with 14 bases sitting between them. The CDR3 length is 15 residues. Germline V CDR1 and CDR2: MNHEY, SVGAGI. With respect to this clone: Its target is unknown.

60 Vbeta and 13 Jbeta primers were used in PCR. Original analysis: Per a later analysis, the number of unique TCR beta chains was around 80 million, of which about 10 million were shared. This table comes from immunoSEQ multiplex PCR, and its TCRdb copy is limited to in-frame clones, with some not included. The V and J calls and clone size were taken over from that table, and D and trimming were inferred from the DNA. Of approximately 78,000 clones in the sample, 65% to 70% are singletons; the top ten hold about a fifth. The rearrangement joins TRBV6-5 to TRBJ2-3; D perhaps matches TRBD2 (5 bases). The specimen sequenced was PBMCs. The receptor was derived from a man aged 40-55 years in good health and CMV-seropositive. The DNA of the CDR3 is TGTGCCAGCACCCAGGACTGGGCGAGCACAGATACGCAGTATTTT. Encoded protein: CASTQDWASTDTQYF.